This T cell receptor beta chain was obtained from a study of human T cells and chemical hapten exposure. Overall study results and limits: No change in TCRs above 1 in 1000 frequency was produced by DPC sensitization. Patch test score was positively correlated with the counts of PT1 expanded TCRs. Compared to controls, expanded TCRs made significantly more large clusters of similar CDR3s.

The time point denotes: pre-sensitization, week 0. Treatment reported: therapeutic diphenylcyclopropenone sensitization with weekly scalp DPC. Blood draws came before every patch-test application. Between the trimmed V and J ends, which lost 6 bases and 3 bases, there was a span of 14 bases. Germline V CDR1 and CDR2: SQVTM, ANQGSEA. The CDR3 is 14 residues long. TCRdb re-analysed the RACE reads in MiXCR, keeping a single row per CDR3 protein. The sample gives fewer than 200,000 distinct CDR3 sequences, nearly 30% of which show up once; less than 3% is in the top ten. This clonotype was recorded a few times. Its antigen is still unknown.

The TCR comes from a woman in her twenties or thirties with alopecia areata. Some clones in this sample may be carry-over from other donors' samples. The J gene is TRBJ2-2, the V gene TRBV29-1; D remains unclear. Sequenced material: whole blood, taken in connection with sensitization to the hapten diphenylcyclopropenone (DPC). CDR3 DNA sequence: TGCAGCGTCACCGTCCCCTCTTACACCGGGGAGCTGTTTTTT. It is translated as CSVTVPSYTGELFF.